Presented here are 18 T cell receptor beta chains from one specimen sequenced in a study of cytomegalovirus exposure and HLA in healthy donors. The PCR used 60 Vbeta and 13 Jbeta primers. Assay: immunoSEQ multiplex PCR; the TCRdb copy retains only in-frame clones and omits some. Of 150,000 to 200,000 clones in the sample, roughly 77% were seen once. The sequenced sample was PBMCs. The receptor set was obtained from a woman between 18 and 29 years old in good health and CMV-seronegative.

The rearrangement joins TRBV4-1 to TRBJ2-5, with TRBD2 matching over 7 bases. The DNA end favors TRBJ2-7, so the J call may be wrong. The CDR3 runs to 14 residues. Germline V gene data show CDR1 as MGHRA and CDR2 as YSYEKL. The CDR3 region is CASSQVGGSYEQYF. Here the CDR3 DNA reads TGCGCCAGCAGCCAAGTGGGGGGGTCGTACGAGCAGTACTTC.

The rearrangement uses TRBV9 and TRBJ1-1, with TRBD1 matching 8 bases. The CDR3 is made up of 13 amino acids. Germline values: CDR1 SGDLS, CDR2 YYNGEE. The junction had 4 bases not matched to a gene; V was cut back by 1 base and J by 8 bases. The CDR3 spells CASSVFGQGEAFF. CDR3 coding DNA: TGTGCCAGCAGCGTATTCGGACAGGGCGAAGCTTTCTTT.

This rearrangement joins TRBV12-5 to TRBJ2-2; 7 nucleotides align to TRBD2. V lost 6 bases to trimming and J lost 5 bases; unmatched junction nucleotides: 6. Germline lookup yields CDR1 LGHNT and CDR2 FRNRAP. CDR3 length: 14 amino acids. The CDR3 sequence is CASGFGTKTGELFF. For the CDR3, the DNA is TGTGCTAGTGGCTTTGGGACTAAAACCGGGGAGCTGTTTTTT.

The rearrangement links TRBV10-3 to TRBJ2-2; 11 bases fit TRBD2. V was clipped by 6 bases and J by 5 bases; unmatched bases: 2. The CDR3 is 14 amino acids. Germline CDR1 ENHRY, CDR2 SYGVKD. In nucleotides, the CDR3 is TGTGCCATCAGCGGGACTAGCGGAACCGGGGAGCTGTTTTTT. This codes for CAISGTSGTGELFF.

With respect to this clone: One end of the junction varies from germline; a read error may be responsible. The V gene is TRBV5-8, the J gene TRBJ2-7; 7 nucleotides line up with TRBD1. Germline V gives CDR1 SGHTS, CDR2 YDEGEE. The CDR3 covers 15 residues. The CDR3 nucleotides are TGTGCCAGCAGCTCGTATCGGACAGGCCTCTACGGGCAGTACTTC. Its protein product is CASSSYRTGLYGQYF.

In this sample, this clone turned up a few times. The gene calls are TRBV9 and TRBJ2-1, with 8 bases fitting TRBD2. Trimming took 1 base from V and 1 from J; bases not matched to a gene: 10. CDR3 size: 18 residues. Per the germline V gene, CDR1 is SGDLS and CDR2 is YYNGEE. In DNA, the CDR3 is TGTGCCAGCAGCGTATCGGCTAGCGGGCGGGGATCCTACAATGAGCAGTTCTTC. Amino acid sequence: CASSVSASGRGSYNEQFF.

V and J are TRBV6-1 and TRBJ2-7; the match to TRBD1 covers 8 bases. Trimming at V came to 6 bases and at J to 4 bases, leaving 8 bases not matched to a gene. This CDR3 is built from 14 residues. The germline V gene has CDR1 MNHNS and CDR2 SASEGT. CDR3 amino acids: CASRAGQAKYEQYF. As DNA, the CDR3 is TGTGCCAGCAGGGCGGGACAGGCTAAATACGAGCAGTACTTC.

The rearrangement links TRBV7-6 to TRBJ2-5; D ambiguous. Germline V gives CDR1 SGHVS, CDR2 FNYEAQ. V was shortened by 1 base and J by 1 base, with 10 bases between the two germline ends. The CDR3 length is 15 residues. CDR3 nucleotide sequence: TGTGCCAGCAGCTTAGTAAAACAGAGCCAAGAGACCCAGTACTTC. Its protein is CASSLVKQSQETQYF.

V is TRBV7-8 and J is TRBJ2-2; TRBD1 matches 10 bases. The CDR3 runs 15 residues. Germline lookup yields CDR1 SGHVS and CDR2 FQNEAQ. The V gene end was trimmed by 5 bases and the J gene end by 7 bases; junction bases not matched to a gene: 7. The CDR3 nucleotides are TGTGCCAGCAGCGGAGGGACAGGGGACGGCGGGGAGCTGTTTTTT. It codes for CASSGGTGDGGELFF.

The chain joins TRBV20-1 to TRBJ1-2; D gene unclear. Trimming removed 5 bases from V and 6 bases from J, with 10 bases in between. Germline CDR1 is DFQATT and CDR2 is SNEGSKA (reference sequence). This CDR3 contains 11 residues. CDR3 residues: CSAQSGDGYTF. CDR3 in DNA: TGCAGTGCTCAATCCGGGGATGGCTACACCTTC.

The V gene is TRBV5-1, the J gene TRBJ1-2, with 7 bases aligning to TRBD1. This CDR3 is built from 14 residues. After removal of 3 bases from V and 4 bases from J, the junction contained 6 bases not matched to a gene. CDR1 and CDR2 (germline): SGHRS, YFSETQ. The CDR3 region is CASSWTGKGYGYTF. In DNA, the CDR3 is TGCGCCAGCAGCTGGACAGGTAAGGGCTATGGCTACACCTTC.

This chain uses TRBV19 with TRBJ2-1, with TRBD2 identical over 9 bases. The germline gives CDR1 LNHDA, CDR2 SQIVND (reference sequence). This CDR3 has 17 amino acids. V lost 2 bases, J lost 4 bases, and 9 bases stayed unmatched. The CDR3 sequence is CASSITTSGLRYNEQFF. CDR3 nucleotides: TGTGCCAGTAGTATAACGACTAGCGGCCTCCGATACAATGAGCAGTTCTTC.

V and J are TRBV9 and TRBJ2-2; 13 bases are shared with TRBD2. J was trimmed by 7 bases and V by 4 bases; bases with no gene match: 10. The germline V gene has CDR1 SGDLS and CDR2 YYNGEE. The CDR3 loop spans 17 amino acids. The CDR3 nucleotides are TGTGCCAGCAGCCCGACACTAGCGGGAGGGCCGATCGGGGAGCTGTTTTTT. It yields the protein CASSPTLAGGPIGELFF.

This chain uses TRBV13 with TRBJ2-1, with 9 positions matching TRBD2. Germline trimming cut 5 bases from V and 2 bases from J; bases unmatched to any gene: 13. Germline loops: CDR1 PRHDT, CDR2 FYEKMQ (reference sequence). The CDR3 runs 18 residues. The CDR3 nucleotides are TGTGCCAGCAGCCCAACCGGGACTAGCTTAGACGCCTACAATGAGCAGTTCTTC. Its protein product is CASSPTGTSLDAYNEQFF.

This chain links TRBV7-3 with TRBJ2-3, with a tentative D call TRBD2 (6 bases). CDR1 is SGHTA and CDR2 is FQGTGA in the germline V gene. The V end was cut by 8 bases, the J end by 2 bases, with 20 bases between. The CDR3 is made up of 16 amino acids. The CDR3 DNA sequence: TGTGCCAGCGCCCCCGAGGTGCGGGGCATCACAGATACGCAGTATTTT. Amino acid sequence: CASAPEVRGITDTQYF.

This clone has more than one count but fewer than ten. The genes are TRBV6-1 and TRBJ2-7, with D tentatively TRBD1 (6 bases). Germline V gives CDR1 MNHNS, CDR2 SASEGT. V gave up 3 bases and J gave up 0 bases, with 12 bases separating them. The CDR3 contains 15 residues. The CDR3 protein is CASSERTDASYEQYF. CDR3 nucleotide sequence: TGTGCCAGCAGTGAGAGGACAGACGCCTCCTACGAGCAGTACTTC.

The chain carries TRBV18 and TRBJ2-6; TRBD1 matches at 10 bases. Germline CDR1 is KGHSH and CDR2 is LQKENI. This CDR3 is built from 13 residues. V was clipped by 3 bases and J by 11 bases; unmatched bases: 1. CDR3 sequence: CASSPGTGDVLTF. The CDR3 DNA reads TGTGCCAGCTCACCGGGGACAGGGGACGTCCTGACTTTC.

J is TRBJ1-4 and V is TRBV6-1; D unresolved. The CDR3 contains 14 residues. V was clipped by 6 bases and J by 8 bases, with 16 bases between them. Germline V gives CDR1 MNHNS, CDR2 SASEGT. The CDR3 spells CASSLLPGWEKLFF. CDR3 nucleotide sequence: TGTGCCAGCAGCCTTCTGCCCGGTTGGGAAAAACTGTTTTTT.